The clone carrying this T cell receptor beta chain occurred a few times. The antigen is unknown. The data were taken from a study of Ad26.COV2.S vaccination and SARS-CoV-2 variants. The study, taken as a whole, reports: Reportedly, spike-specific CD8+ and CD4+ T cell responses achieved substantial breadth once vaccination had taken place. TCR breadth and depth analyses may have underestimated total T cell responses.

Sequenced by immunoSEQ multiplex PCR; TCRdb stores in-frame clones only, minus some. The sample contains 300,000 to 400,000 clones, 90% of which appear only once. Germline values: CDR1 SEHNR, CDR2 FQNEAQ (reference sequence). The V gene lost 5 bases and the J gene lost 4 bases, with 15 bases spanning the gap. The CDR3 spans 16 residues. Treatment denoted: around 19 received Ad26.COV2.S at low or high dose, single or two shots; about 5 received placebo; per-sample allocation not given. Collection of the samples took place on day 63 after the first injection of vaccine or placebo. Immunization relied on an Ad26 vector, which expressed Wuhan-strain SARS-CoV-2 spike.

The source was peripheral blood, collected in a trial of Ad26.COV2.S vaccine versus placebo. The J gene is TRBJ2-6, the V gene TRBV7-9; D might be TRBD1 (5 bases). The clonotype comes from a person between 18 and 65 years old who received the Ad26.COV2.S COVID-19 vaccine or a placebo. The CDR3 loop is CASSQGAGSGANVLTF. CDR3 DNA sequence: TGTGCCAGCAGCCAAGGGGCCGGGTCCGGGGCCAACGTCCTGACTTTC.